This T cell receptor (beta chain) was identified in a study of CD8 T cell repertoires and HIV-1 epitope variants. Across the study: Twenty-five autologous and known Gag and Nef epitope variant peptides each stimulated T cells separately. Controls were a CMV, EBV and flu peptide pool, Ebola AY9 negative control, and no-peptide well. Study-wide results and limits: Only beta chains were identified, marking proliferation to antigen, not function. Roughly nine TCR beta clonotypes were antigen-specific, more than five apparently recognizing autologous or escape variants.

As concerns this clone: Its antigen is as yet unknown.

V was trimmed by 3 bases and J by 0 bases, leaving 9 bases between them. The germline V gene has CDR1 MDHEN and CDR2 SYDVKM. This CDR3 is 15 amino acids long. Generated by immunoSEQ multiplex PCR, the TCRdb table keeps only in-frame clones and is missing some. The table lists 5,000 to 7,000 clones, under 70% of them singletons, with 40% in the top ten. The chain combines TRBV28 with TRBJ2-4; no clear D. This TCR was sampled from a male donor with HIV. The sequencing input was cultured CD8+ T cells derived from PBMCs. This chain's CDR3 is CASSFVGIAKNIQYF. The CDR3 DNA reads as TGTGCCAGCAGTTTCGTTGGGATAGCCAAAAACATTCAGTACTTC.